This T cell receptor (beta chain) was obtained from a study of cytomegalovirus exposure and HLA in healthy donors. Study information: Some 85 million unique TCRs, all from HLA-typed donors, were included in an early release of the data.

A word on this clone: Its antigen is still unknown.

This CDR3 is built from 15 residues. Germline trimming cut 2 bases from V and 6 bases from J; bases unmatched to any gene: 5. Germline V CDR1 and CDR2: LNHDA, SQIVND (reference sequence). Overall study findings and caveats: In presence/absence analyses, roughly uniform sequencing depth across donors was assumed. TCR beta V- and J-gene trimming was later associated with a missense DCLRE1C variant.

Amplification used 60 Vbeta primers and 13 Jbeta primers. Sequencing used immunoSEQ multiplex PCR; TCRdb keeps in-frame clones, though not all of them. Of about 170,000 clones listed, approximately 84% were seen once; the top ten hold 4.5% to 5.5%. The sample consisted of PBMCs. This receptor was identified in a woman in her forties or fifties in good health and CMV-seropositive. The V gene is TRBV19, the J gene TRBJ1-5; 9 bases match TRBD1. This chain's CDR3 is CASSIRTGAFQPQHF. CDR3 sequence (DNA): TGTGCCAGTAGTATAAGGACAGGGGCTTTTCAGCCCCAGCATTTT. Variable domain in full (rest from reference TRBV19 and TRBJ1-5): DGGITQSPKYLFRKEGQNVTLSCEQNLNHDAMYWYRQDPGQGLRLIYYSQIVNDFQKGDIAEGYSVSREKKESFPLTVTSAQKNPTAFYLCASSIRTGAFQPQHFGDGTRLSIL.